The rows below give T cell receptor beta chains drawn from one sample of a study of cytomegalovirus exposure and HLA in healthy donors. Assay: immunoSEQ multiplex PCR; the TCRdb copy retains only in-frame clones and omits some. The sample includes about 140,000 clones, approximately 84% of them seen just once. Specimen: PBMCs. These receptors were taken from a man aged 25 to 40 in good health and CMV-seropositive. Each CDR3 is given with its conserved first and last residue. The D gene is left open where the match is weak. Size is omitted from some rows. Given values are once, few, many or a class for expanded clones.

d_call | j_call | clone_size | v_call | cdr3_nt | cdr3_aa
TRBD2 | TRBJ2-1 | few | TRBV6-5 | TGTGCCAGCAGTTACCCCGGGGTAGCGGGGGGCGGGGAGCAGTTCTTC | CASSYPGVAGGGEQFF
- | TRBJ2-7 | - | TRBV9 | TGTGCCAGCAGCCCATACCAGGGCCGCTCCTACGAGCAGTACTTC | CASSPYQGRSYEQYF
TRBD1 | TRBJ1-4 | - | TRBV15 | TGTGCCACCAGCCGGGACAGGGGGGACGAAAAACTGTTTTTT | CATSRDRGDEKLFF
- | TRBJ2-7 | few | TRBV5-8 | TGTGCCAGCAGCCAAGGGGTAGACTTTCCCTACGAGCAGTACTTC | CASSQGVDFPYEQYF
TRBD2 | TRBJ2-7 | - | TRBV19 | TGTGCCAGTAGTATAGGTCTAGCGGGGACCTACGAGCAGTACTTC | CASSIGLAGTYEQYF
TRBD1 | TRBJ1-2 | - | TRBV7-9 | TGTGCCAGCAGCGGAAGCAACCGACAGGGGACGCCGAACTATGGCTACACCTTC | CASSGSNRQGTPNYGYTF
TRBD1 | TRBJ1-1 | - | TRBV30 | TGTGCCTGGAGAGGGGGCGAGGGGGGCACTGAAGCTTTCTTT | CAWRGGEGGTEAFF
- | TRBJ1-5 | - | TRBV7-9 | TGTGCCAGCAGCCGACAGGAGAGCGGCAATCAGCCCCAGCATTTT | CASSRQESGNQPQHF
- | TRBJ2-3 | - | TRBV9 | TGTGCCAGCAGCGTTACTAGCCCAGATACGCAGTATTTT | CASSVTSPDTQYF
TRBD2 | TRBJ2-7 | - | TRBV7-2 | TGTGCCAGCAGCATCGGACTAGCAGGGTACGAGCAGTACTTC | CASSIGLAGYEQYF
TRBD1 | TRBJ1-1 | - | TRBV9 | TGTGCCAGCAGCGCTTTCGGACAGGGGACTTCTGAAGCTTTCTTT | CASSAFGQGTSEAFF
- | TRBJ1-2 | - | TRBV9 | TGTGCCAGCAGCGTTTCAGGGGATCGATATGGCTACACCTTC | CASSVSGDRYGYTF
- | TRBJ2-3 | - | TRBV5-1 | TGCGCCAGCAGCTTGGGAGGAGGCACAGATACGCAGTATTTT | CASSLGGGTDTQYF